This T cell receptor (beta chain) was documented in a study of blood T cell repertoires in COVID-19. Study background: Sites in the United States, Italy and Spain provided acute and convalescent COVID-19 samples.

The ends were cut back, 2 bases at V and 8 bases at J, with 12 bases in the middle. The CDR3 has 13 residues. CDR1 is MDHEN, CDR2 SYDVKM, per germline. Categorization into cohorts depended on clinical history that participants reported. Two negative PCRs, clearance, or symptom resolution characterized the recovered Cohort 3 donors. Libraries were prepared by immunoSEQ multiplex PCR; TCRdb keeps only in-frame clonotypes and omits some of them. The data contain roughly 250,000 clones, 70% to 90% of them singletons. The chain recombines TRBV28 with TRBJ1-2, with D unresolved. Sequenced input: PBMCs or T cells enriched from blood (not recorded which). This sequence was found in a woman in her forties or fifties who had recovered from COVID-19. The CDR3 region is CASSLVGLRGYTF. The DNA of the CDR3 is TGTGCCAGCAGTTTAGTGGGCCTTAGGGGCTACACCTTC.